The rows below give T cell receptor beta chains drawn from one sample of a study of T cells in tumors after PD-1 blockade. This table comes from immunoSEQ multiplex PCR, and its TCRdb copy is limited to in-frame clones, with some not included. The data show roughly 2,200 clones, around 69% seen once. Sequencing used tumor tissue, obtained after anti-PD-1 treatment. These receptors were obtained from a human donor with basal cell carcinoma. The conserved cysteine and the conserved F or W are not part of the CDR3 here.

TRBJ2-6 | TRBV5-6 | ASSLGGTGSGANVLT
TRBJ1-2 | TRBV4-1 | ASSQVEGSYQATSGYT
TRBJ1-3 | TRBV3-1/TRBV3-2 | ASSPRGRISGNTIY
TRBJ2-3 | TRBV4-3 | ASSQDPISTDTQY
TRBJ1-2 | TRBV9 | ASSVGPDREIFTGGYT
TRBJ1-1 | TRBV5-1 | ASSPISSPGTEAF
TRBJ1-1 | TRBV28 | ASSLADLVMNTEAF
TRBJ2-7 | TRBV28 | ASSPTSASSYEQY
TRBJ1-3 | TRBV30 | AWRSDPRETLRNTIY
TRBJ1-1 | TRBV4-2 | ASSTRTGNTEAF
TRBJ2-1 | TRBV20-1 | SAPLYNEQF
TRBJ1-4 | TRBV3-1/TRBV3-2 | ASSHRDTWDEKLF
TRBJ2-1 | TRBV27 | ASSLGSGGANEQF
TRBJ2-7 | TRBV6-1 | ASCRTGDYEQY
TRBJ2-5 | TRBV7-2 | ASSPKGLYRETQY
TRBJ1-5 | TRBV14 | ASSQVRGVFGNQPQH
TRBJ2-5 | TRBV19 | ASSIDIDRGETQY
TRBJ1-1 | TRBV9 | ASSVGGSTEAF
TRBJ1-4 | TRBV4-3 | ASSQDGGTPNEKLF
TRBJ1-1 | TRBV5-1 | ASSLGEGATEAF
TRBJ1-5 | TRBV9 | ASSWTQVDNQPQH
TRBJ2-7 | TRBV5-1 | ASSARGQGEQY
TRBJ1-5 | TRBV7-2 | ASSTGQGAGQPQH
TRBJ2-6 | TRBV24-1 | ATSDSTGAGANVLT
TRBJ2-1 | TRBV9 | ASSPRLAGGDNEQF
TRBJ1-1 | TRBV25-1 | ASSAQWNTEAF
TRBJ1-2 | TRBV25-1 | ASSISYAYGYT
TRBJ2-7 | TRBV5-5 | ASSLLGLAGDLSYQY
TRBJ1-1 | TRBV5-1 | ASSPLTGNTEAF
TRBJ2-2 | TRBV18 | ASSPIGFGTGELF
TRBJ2-5 | TRBV28 | ASHGGGQGETQY
TRBJ2-5 | TRBV5-8 | ASSKDGLNQETQY
TRBJ2-7 | TRBV10-3 | AISVLSTGGSYEQY
TRBJ2-4 | TRBV6-5 | ASSYQNIQY
TRBJ2-1 | TRBV3-1/TRBV3-2 | ASSQEGLGTLNEQF